Listed here are 16 T cell receptor beta chains from one sample, sequenced in a study of blood T cell repertoires in COVID-19. Sequencing used immunoSEQ multiplex PCR; TCRdb keeps in-frame clones, though not all of them. The sample carries 150,000 to 200,000 clones, roughly nine tenths recorded once. The sequencing sample was made of peripheral blood. The receptors were sampled from a man aged 55 to 70 with active or convalescent COVID-19.

The chain is built from TRBV7-9 and TRBJ2-7, with 8 bases aligning to TRBD2. Losses at the gene ends were 3 bases for V and 4 bases for J; bases not matched to a gene: 14. CDR1 is SEHNR, CDR2 FQNEAQ, per germline (reference sequence). The CDR3 loop spans 17 amino acids. This chain's CDR3 is CASSFSSSGLIWYEQYF. CDR3 DNA sequence: TGTGCCAGCAGCTTCTCCTCTAGCGGGCTTATTTGGTACGAGCAGTACTTC.

This chain links TRBV16 with TRBJ1-1; TRBD1 agrees at 7 bases. Trimming cost V 8 bases and J 2 bases; bases outside gene matches: 11. CDR1 is KGHSY, CDR2 FQNENV, per germline. The CDR3 totals 15 residues. In nucleotides, the CDR3 is TGTGCCAGCCAAAAGGGGACAGAGTTCAACACTGAAGCTTTCTTT. Its protein is CASQKGTEFNTEAFF.

This rearrangement joins TRBV2 to TRBJ2-1; the D gene is possibly TRBD2 (6 bases). Trimming stripped 11 bases from V and 4 bases from J, with 18 bases between. The CDR3 consists of 14 residues. From germline, CDR1 is SNHLY and CDR2 FYNNEI. CDR3 amino acids: CAGSELAQYNEQFF. In DNA form, the CDR3 reads TGTGCCGGATCTGAACTAGCACAATACAATGAGCAGTTCTTC. The full variable domain, in which reference TRBV2 and TRBJ2-1 provide the parts outside the CDR3, is EPEVTQTPSHQVTQMGQEVILRCVPISNHLYFYWYRQILGQKVEFLVSFYNNEISEKSEIFDDQFSVERPDGSNFTLKIRSTKLEDSAMYFCAGSELAQYNEQFFGPGTRLTVL.

The J gene is TRBJ2-1, the V gene TRBV7-9; the D is unclear. Germline-derived CDR1 and CDR2 are SEHNR and FQNEAQ (reference sequence). The CDR3 consists of 13 residues. The germline V and J ends were trimmed by 2 bases and 5 bases, with 7 bases remaining between them. The CDR3 protein is CASSLRVDNEQFF. In nucleotides, the CDR3 is TGTGCCAGCAGCTTACGTGTCGACAATGAGCAGTTCTTC.

V usage is TRBV9 and J usage is TRBJ1-1; no reliable D call. The length of the CDR3 is 13 residues. Germline CDR1 is SGDLS and CDR2 is YYNGEE. Trimming left V 4 bases short and J 1 base short, with 8 bases between. The CDR3 coding sequence is TGTGCCAGCAGCATAAGTAGGAACACTGAAGCTTTCTTT. This gives the protein CASSISRNTEAFF.

The rearrangement links TRBV19 to TRBJ2-1, with TRBD1 identical over 7 bases. The CDR3 loop spans 14 amino acids. J was trimmed by 7 bases and V by 4 bases; bases with no gene match: 7. CDR1 LNHDA and CDR2 SQIVND come from the germline V gene (reference sequence). In nucleotides, the CDR3 is TGTGCCAGTAGTAAAGGACAGGCTATGAATGAGCAGTTCTTC. The encoded protein is CASSKGQAMNEQFF. The whole variable domain, filled in from reference TRBV19 and TRBJ2-1, reads DGGITQSPKYLFRKEGQNVTLSCEQNLNHDAMYWYRQDPGQGLRLIYYSQIVNDFQKGDIAEGYSVSREKKESFPLTVTSAQKNPTAFYLCASSKGQAMNEQFFGPGTRLTVL.

The V call is TRBV24-1, the J call TRBJ2-2, with 7 positions matching TRBD2. CDR3 size: 16 residues. CDR1 KGHDR and CDR2 SFDVKD come from the germline V gene. The junction had 5 bases not matched to a gene; V was cut back by 3 bases and J by 2 bases. CDR3 in DNA: TGTGCCACCAGTGATGGGGGGGGTGTAAACACCGGGGAGCTGTTTTTT. This sequence encodes CATSDGGGVNTGELFF.

V gene TRBV27 combines with J gene TRBJ1-2; a weak D match, TRBD1 (6 bases). The length of the CDR3 is 16 residues. Trimming left V 3 bases short and J 4 bases short, with 18 bases between. Per germline, CDR1 MNHEY and CDR2 SMNVEV (reference sequence). The CDR3 region is CASSFTQGRGGYGYTF. The CDR3 DNA reads as TGTGCCAGCAGTTTCACACAGGGCCGGGGGGGCTATGGCTACACCTTC.

The CDR3 nucleotides read TGCAGCGTCGCGGACAACAAGCAGTACTTC. This translates into CSVADNKQYF. The V and J genes are TRBV29-1 and TRBJ2-7, with TRBD1 as a possible D gene (5 bases). The CDR3 is made up of 10 amino acids. With 6 bases removed from V and 8 bases from J, the gap between germline ends came to 11 bases. The germline V gene encodes CDR1 SQVTM and CDR2 ANQGSEA.

The chain joins TRBV4-1 to TRBJ1-1, with 9 positions matching TRBD1. The germline CDR1 and CDR2 sequences are MGHRA and YSYEKL. The CDR3 is made up of 16 amino acids. The J segment lost 3 bases and the V segment lost 2 bases, leaving 7 bases of the junction unmatched. DNA of the CDR3: TGCGCCAGCAGCCAACCCGGGACAGGGAGGGACACTGAAGCTTTCTTT. Translation gives CASSQPGTGRDTEAFF.

This sequence joins TRBV18 and TRBJ1-4; 11 bases agree with TRBD1. The germline V gene encodes CDR1 KGHSH and CDR2 LQKENI. The CDR3 length is 15 residues. The V and J ends lost 3 bases and 6 bases, in that order; junction bases with no gene match: 3. The CDR3 DNA reads as TGTGCCAGCTCACCCGGACAGGGGGCTTATGAAAAACTGTTTTTT. Translated: CASSPGQGAYEKLFF. The full variable domain, with the rest looked up from reference TRBV18 and TRBJ1-4, is NAGVMQNPRHLVRRRGQEARLRCSPMKGHSHVYWYRQLPEEGLKFMVYLQKENIIDESGMPKERFSAEFPKEGPSILRIQQVVRGDSAAYFCASSPGQGAYEKLFFGSGTQLSVL.

This chain links TRBV10-3 with TRBJ2-5, with D maybe TRBD1 (5 bases). The CDR3 extends over 15 amino acids. V lost 0 bases and J lost 5, with 13 bases in between. CDR1 is ENHRY, CDR2 SYGVKD, per germline. The CDR3 region is CAISESISKGETQYF. The CDR3 DNA sequence: TGTGCCATCAGTGAGTCCATCAGTAAGGGGGAGACCCAGTACTTC.

The chain employs TRBV19 and TRBJ1-2; D call uncertain. This CDR3 region has 12 residues. Trimming cost V 7 bases and J 3 bases, with 9 bases left between them. CDR1 and CDR2 (germline): LNHDA, SQIVND (reference sequence). CDR3 amino acids: CASTDTYYGYTF. The DNA of the CDR3 is TGTGCCAGTACCGACACGTACTATGGCTACACCTTC.

V usage is TRBV7-2 and J usage is TRBJ1-1; 8 nucleotides agree with TRBD1. Germline assignment: CDR1 SGHTA and CDR2 FQGNSA. The CDR3 length is 18 residues. Trimming at V came to 1 base and at J to 1 base, leaving 11 bases not matched to a gene. Here the CDR3 reads CASSLGPRTGGKNTEAFF. CDR3 in DNA: TGTGCCAGCAGCTTAGGCCCTCGAACAGGGGGAAAGAACACTGAAGCTTTCTTT.

This chain connects TRBV27 to TRBJ1-1; D gene ambiguous. Germline CDR1 and CDR2: MNHEY and SMNVEV (reference sequence). There are 14 residues in the CDR3. Trimming left V 2 bases short and J 2 bases short, with 9 bases between. Here the CDR3 reads CASSLVADNTEAFF. CDR3 coding DNA: TGTGCCAGCAGTTTAGTGGCTGATAACACTGAAGCTTTCTTT.

The rearrangement links TRBV11-2 to TRBJ2-1; D is possibly TRBD1 (5 bases). Germline lookup yields CDR1 SGHAT and CDR2 FQNNGV. CDR3 length: 14 amino acids. V lost 0 bases and J 4 bases, leaving 7 bases between the germline ends. The CDR3 DNA reads TGTGCCAGCAGCTTAGACAGGGAATACAATGAGCAGTTCTTC. Protein: CASSLDREYNEQFF.